This T cell receptor (beta chain) was found in a study of shared clonotypes between healthy human individuals. Findings and limits, study-wide: In a handful of donors, approximately 5% of naive CD4 clonotypes appeared in common.

Germline CDR1 is MGHRA and CDR2 is YSYEKL. Trimming pared 0 bases from V and 3 bases from J, leaving 9 bases between. This CDR3 region has 14 residues. To note about this clone: What it recognizes is unknown.

Cells designated naive CD8 were CD45RO-negative and were positively selected for CCR7, with terminally differentiated effector memory CD45RA+ cells excluded. Libraries were prepared by immunoSEQ multiplex PCR; TCRdb keeps only in-frame clonotypes and omits some of them. This sample yields some 1,900,000 clones, of which about 95% are seen a single time; 1% to 1.5% belongs to the top ten. The source material was naive CD8+ T cells sorted from blood. This chain links TRBV4-1 with TRBJ2-7; D remains ambiguous. The sequence came from a young man in good health. The CDR3 here is CASSQDPPHYEQYF. In nucleotides, the CDR3 is TGCGCCAGCAGCCAAGATCCCCCCCACTACGAGCAGTACTTC.